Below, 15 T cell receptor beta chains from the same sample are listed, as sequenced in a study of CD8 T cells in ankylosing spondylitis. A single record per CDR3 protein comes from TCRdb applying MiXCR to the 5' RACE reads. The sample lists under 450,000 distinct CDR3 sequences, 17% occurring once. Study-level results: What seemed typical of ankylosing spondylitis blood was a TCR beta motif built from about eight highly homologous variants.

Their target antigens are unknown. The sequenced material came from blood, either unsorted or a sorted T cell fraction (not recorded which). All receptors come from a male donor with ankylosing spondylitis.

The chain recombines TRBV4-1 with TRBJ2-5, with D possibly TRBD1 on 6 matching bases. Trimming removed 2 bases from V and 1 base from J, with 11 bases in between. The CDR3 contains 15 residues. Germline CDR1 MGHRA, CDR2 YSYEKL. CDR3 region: CASSQQGLIQETQYF. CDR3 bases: TGCGCCAGCAGCCAACAGGGGCTGATCCAAGAGACCCAGTACTTC.

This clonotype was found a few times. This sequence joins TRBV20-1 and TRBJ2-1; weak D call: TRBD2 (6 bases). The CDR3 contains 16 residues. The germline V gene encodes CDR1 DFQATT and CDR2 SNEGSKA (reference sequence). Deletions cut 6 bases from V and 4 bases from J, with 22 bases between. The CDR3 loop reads CSAMEVADLGYNEQFF. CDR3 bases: TGCAGTGCGATGGAAGTAGCGGATCTAGGGTACAATGAGCAGTTCTTC.

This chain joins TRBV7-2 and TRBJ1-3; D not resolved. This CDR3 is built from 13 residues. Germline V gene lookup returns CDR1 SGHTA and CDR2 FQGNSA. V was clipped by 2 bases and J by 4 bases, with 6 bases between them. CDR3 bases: TGTGCCAGCAGCTTACTGGTCGGAAACACCATATATTTT. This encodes CASSLLVGNTIYF.

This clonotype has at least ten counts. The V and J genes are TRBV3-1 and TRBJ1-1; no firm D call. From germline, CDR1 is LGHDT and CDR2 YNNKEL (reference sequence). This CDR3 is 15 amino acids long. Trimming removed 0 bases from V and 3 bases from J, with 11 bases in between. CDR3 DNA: TGTGCCAGCAGCCAAGATTGGGCAGAGGACACTGAAGCTTTCTTT. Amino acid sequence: CASSQDWAEDTEAFF. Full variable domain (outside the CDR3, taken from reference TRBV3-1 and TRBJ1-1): DTAVSQTPKYLVTQMGNDKSIKCEQNLGHDTMYWYKQDSKKFLKIMFSYNNKELIINETVPNRFSPKSPDKAHLNLHINSLELGDSAVYFCASSQDWAEDTEAFFGQGTRLTVV.

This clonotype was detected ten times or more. CDR3 sequence reads: CSARDPPGAGAGDTQYF. The DNA of the CDR3 is TGCAGTGCTAGAGACCCTCCCGGGGCAGGGGCGGGAGATACGCAGTATTTT. The chain couples TRBV20-1 to TRBJ2-3, with D possibly matching TRBD1 (6 bases). V shed 0 bases and J shed 5 bases, with 21 bases lying between them. The V gene's germline CDR1 is DFQATT and CDR2 SNEGSKA (reference sequence). The CDR3 covers 17 residues.

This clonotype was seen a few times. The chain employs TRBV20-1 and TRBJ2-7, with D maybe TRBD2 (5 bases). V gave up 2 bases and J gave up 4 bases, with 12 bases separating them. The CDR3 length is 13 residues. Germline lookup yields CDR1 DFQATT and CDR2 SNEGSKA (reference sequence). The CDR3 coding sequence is TGCAGTGCTAGAACACACGGCGGGTACGAGCAGTACTTC. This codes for CSARTHGGYEQYF.

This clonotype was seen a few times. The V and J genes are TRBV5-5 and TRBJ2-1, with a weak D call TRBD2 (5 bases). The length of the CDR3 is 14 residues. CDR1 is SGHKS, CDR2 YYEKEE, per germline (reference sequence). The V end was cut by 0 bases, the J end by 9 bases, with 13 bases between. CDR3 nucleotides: TGTGCCAGCAGCTTGGCCGGAGAGGGATTTGAGCAGTTCTTC. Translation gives CASSLAGEGFEQFF.

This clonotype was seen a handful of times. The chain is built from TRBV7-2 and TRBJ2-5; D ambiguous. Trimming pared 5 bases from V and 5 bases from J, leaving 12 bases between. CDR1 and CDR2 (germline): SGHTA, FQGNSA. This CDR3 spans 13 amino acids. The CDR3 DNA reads TGTGCCAGCAGCGTGGGTGGCAAGGAGACCCAGTACTTC. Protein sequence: CASSVGGKETQYF.

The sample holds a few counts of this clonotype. CDR3 region: CASSLLAGGVTGELFF. CDR3 coding DNA: TGTGCCAGCAGCTTATTGGCAGGGGGTGTCACCGGGGAGCTGTTTTTT. The genes are TRBV7-3 and TRBJ2-2, with 7 nucleotides matching TRBD1. Germline trimming cut 2 bases from V and 4 bases from J; bases unmatched to any gene: 7. The CDR3 contains 16 residues. Germline lookup yields CDR1 SGHTA and CDR2 FQGTGA.

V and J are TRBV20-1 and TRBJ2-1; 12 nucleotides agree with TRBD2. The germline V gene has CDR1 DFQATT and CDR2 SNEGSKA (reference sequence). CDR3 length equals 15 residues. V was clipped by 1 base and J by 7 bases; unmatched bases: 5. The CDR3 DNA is TGCAGTGCTAGAGTAGCTAGCGGGAGGGCAAATGAGCAGTTCTTC. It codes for CSARVASGRANEQFF.

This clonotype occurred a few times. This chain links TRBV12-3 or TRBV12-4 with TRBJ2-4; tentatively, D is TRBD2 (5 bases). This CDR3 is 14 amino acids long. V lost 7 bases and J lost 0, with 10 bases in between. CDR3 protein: CASTQGLAKNIQYF. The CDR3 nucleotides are TGTGCCAGCACCCAAGGACTAGCCAAAAACATTCAGTACTTC.

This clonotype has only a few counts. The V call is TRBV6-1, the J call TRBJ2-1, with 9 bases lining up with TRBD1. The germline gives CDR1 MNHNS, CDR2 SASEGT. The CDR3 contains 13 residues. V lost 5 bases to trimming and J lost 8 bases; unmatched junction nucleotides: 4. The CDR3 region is CASSRGQGYEQFF. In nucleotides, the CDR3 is TGTGCCAGCAGTAGGGGACAGGGCTATGAGCAGTTCTTC.

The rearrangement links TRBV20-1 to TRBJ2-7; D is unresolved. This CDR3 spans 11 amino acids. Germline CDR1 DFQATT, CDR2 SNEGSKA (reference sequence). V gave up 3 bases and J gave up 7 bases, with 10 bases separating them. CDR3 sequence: CSASLKLEQYF. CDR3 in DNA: TGCAGTGCTAGCCTAAAGCTGGAGCAGTACTTC.

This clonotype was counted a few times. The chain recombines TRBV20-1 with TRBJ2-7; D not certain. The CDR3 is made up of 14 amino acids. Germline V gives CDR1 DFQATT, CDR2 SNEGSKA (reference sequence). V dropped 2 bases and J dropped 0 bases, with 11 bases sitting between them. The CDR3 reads CSARRSLSSYEQYF. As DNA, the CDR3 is TGCAGTGCTAGACGGAGTCTGAGCTCCTACGAGCAGTACTTC.

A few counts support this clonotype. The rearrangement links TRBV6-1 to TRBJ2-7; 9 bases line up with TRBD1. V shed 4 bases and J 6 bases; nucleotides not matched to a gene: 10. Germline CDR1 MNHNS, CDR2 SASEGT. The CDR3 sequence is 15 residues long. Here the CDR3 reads CASSAPGQGFLEQYF. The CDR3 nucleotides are TGTGCCAGCAGTGCCCCGGGACAGGGTTTTCTCGAGCAGTACTTC.